This T cell receptor beta chain was sequenced in a study of cytomegalovirus exposure and HLA in healthy donors (dated by TCRdb to about 2017). Regarding the study in general: An earlier analysis of approximately 550 of the donors reported about 250 Gb of sequence data and around 110 million unique TCR beta sequences from roughly 180 million T cells. High-throughput TCR immunosequencing, statistical association of individual TCRs with disease status, and machine learning were combined to predict cytomegalovirus infection status. Alongside the repertoire data, information on donor age, sex, ethnicity and CMV serostatus was compiled. The number of typed donors differed by locus: about 629-640 for A, B, C, DRB1 and DQB1; 500 to 550 for DQA1; roughly 600 for DPA1; and around 470 for DPB1. Roughly 5 DR-DQ haplotypes were handled as single units for association and clustering, since linkage in the cohort was strong. Besides the first cohort of around 670 subjects, a separate validation cohort made up of 120 different subjects was used. Among 398 genotyped donors of the cohort, an average of about 240,000 unique TCR beta nucleotide sequences was sequenced per donor, of which approximately 19% were non-productive. HLA typing included class I and class II loci at four-digit resolution. A later analysis re-examined previously published TCR beta repertoires from more than 550 donors and added high-resolution HLA genotyping to investigate patterns of TCR occurrence. The T cell repertoires of under 750 subjects were profiled by immunosequencing and related to cytomegalovirus serostatus. All discovery cohort repertoires had been generated on a single sequencing platform. In an earlier analysis of 587 of the donors, high-throughput TCR beta sequencing was used to judge whether each TCR beta V gene segment behaved as functional or pseudogenic. An early release covering roughly 640 HLA-typed donors comprised 300 to 350 gigabases of sequencing data and tens of millions of unique TCR sequences. The aim of the study was to test whether cataloging public T cell receptors could identify signatures of past pathogen exposure. Of the approximately 400 genotyped donors, around 81% fell in the genetic ancestry cluster associated with self-reported Caucasian donors. The later analysis used no new phenotypic data to find candidate immune exposures, relying instead on TCR beta sequences and their occurrence across donors. Genome-wide SNP genotypes for about 60% of the roughly 670 donors were used in a later genetic analysis, which treated that subset as a discovery cohort. Overall study outcomes, separate from this receptor: A later genetic analysis associated a missense DCLRE1C variant with V-gene and J-gene trimming of TCR beta chains, and an independent cohort replicated the association. Cytomegalovirus status was reported to be diagnosed by the classifier with high specificity and sensitivity in both the original and validation cohorts. The only immune exposure information available for the cohort was CMV serostatus. Because HLA typing was missing for some donors at each locus, association tests included only the typed subset. When HLA alleles, especially DR and DQ, strongly co-occurred, attributing TCR associations to individual alleles was difficult. In an earlier analysis of 500 to 650 of the donors, most TCR beta V segments appeared in productive rearrangements about 90% or about 30% of the time, broadly matching IMGT annotations. The sequencing pipeline was judged likely to have produced a cluster of highly shared sequence variants as a technical artifact. The study listed 170 or so TCR beta chains as associated with cytomegalovirus. Correlated functional status among segregating V segments might reflect linkage disequilibrium, but an unknown experimental factor could not be ruled out. In a later analysis, HLA-associated TCR beta chains showed more clonal expansion and lower generation probabilities than non-associated chains that were equally common. Because counts were too low, seventeen rarely observed V segments, including chromosome 9 orphons, were left out of the earlier analysis of over 550 of the donors. In vitro tests confirmed that a few of the cytomegalovirus-associated TCR beta chains recognize cytomegalovirus antigens. A later analysis reported that several top co-occurrence clusters appeared linked to parvovirus B19, influenza, CMV and Epstein-Barr virus. Most TCR sequences were observed very rarely across donors, whereas some public TCRs were present in many individuals. In a later analysis, most CMV-associated TCR beta chains were found to appear HLA-restricted, with HLA associations seemingly driven largely by CMV exposure. At a false discovery rate of 0.05, a later analysis linked 15,000 to 20,000 TCR beta sequences to specific HLA alleles. In a later analysis, the rate of TCR association differed among HLA loci, with DRB1 alleles having the most associated TCRs and HLA-C alleles having the fewest. Some IMGT-functional V segments, including TRBV6-2 and TRBV6-3, could not be distinguished by the 87-base-pair reads and were therefore excluded. A later genetic analysis reported fewer N-insertions in productive TCRs among donors in an Asian-associated ancestry cluster than the roughly 700-donor mean. A further reported finding was that TCR beta sequences accurately predicted the HLA-A and HLA-B alleles for most subjects in the first cohort. According to the authors, the approach could potentially be generalized to other disease states and immunological phenotypes. The cohort was sequenced for TCR beta chains only, and without alpha or paired-chain data the features that could be detected were limited. Presence/absence analyses assumed roughly uniform sequencing depth across donors, an assumption that may not hold.

This clone was recorded once. Its antigen has not been determined. Base qualities were left out, and no much larger clone turns up one base away. From its cysteine to its phenylalanine, the CDR3 spans 14 amino acids. CDR3 DNA only is kept here, 42 bases in frame from base 1. CDR1 LGHNA and CDR2 YSLEER are derived from the germline V gene. The V end gives up 4 bases and the J end 6 bases, leaving 5 bases in the junction not matched to a gene. The cohort comprised several hundred healthy bone marrow donors. Cohort members were all nominally healthy when sampled, although unrecorded immune exposures were likely present. The donor was CMV seronegative and was included in the group of a few hundred seronegative cohort members. A peripheral blood sample was collected from each donor, and TCR beta sequencing was performed on peripheral blood mononuclear cells. Genomic DNA was extracted from the blood cell samples with the Qiagen DNeasy Blood Extraction Kit.

Receptor amplification or capture employed the immunoSEQ multiplex PCR assay. For the multiplex PCR, a mixture combining 60 forward primers for TCR Vbeta segments and 13 reverse primers for TCR Jbeta segments was used. Amplification of the CDR3 region of rearranged TCR beta genes was performed with a multiplex PCR assay on genomic DNA. On the Illumina HiSeq System, the amplified TCR beta libraries were sequenced as 87-base-pair reads. On the study's bioinformatics: A later analysis counted some 80 million unique TCR beta chains across the 670 or so repertoires, and roughly 10 million of these chains were shared by at least two donors. Raw reads were error-corrected and collapsed into unique sequences by a nearest-neighbor algorithm in which closely related sequences were merged to remove PCR and sequencing errors. Alignment of CDR3 sequences to IMGT reference sequences was used to assign V, D and J gene segments. For a sequence to be retained, a match of at least six nucleotides to both a V gene segment and a J gene segment was required. A rearrangement was called productive if the CDR3 had no stop codons and remained in frame with V and J, and every other rearrangement was called non-productive. Following IMGT convention, CDR3 was defined as the stretch from the second conserved V-encoded cysteine to the conserved J-encoded phenylalanine. Sequences without an unambiguous match to a single V gene segment were excluded from the earlier analysis of 450 to 750 of the donors. In an earlier analysis of approximately 500 of the donors, a V segment was called functional when productive rearrangements were above 56.7%, and segregating when the standard deviation between donors exceeded 5%. A statistical classification framework was built for diagnosing cytomegalovirus status from the catalog of TCR beta chain sequences. A later analysis assigned V and J genes by comparing TCR nucleotide sequences with IMGT/GENE-DB human TR gene sequences. In a later analysis, CDR3 sequences and most-parsimonious VDJ recombination scenarios were assigned using the TCRdist pipeline. A later analysis defined each TCR beta chain by its CDR3 amino acid sequence plus V-gene family, and excluded reads lacking a unique V-gene family. To address suspected cross-contamination and a sequencing artifact, a later analysis removed 450 to 700 highly shared, low-generation-probability nucleotide sequences. In a later analysis, a clonal expansion index was calculated for each public chain from normalized within-repertoire ranks of inferred template counts. Generation probabilities in a later analysis came from a VDJ recombination model fitted to out-of-frame rearrangements, and those results were checked against IGoR. Hypergeometric tests were used in a later analysis to score TCR-TCR, TCR-HLA and TCR-CMV co-occurrence, with a repertoire-size bias correction applied to the TCR pairs. False discovery rates were estimated in a later analysis by permuting HLA or CMV assignments 20 times. In a later analysis, co-occurring TCRs were grouped using DBSCAN, with TCRdist sequence similarity added in when clustering inside HLA-allele-positive subsets. Co-occurrence clustering excluded repertoires with fewer than 30,000 or more than 120,000 public chains, plus five with anomalous nucleotide sharing. TCRdb obtained this table from immuneACCESS and retained in-frame rearrangements with V and J assigned. These tables miss some clones; where compared with another copy, unresolved V genes account for less than half of the shortfall, and the remainder is unexplained. D and trimming were read from the DNA, whereas the V and J calls and clone size are those reported in that table. The sample table shows over 100,000 clones, and around 73% are seen once. Over 7.5% of the sample belongs to the ten largest clones.

Recombination connected TRBV4-3 to TRBJ1-1, with 10 bases in between that match TRBD1. The clonotype was recovered from a man aged 35 to 55 in good health and CMV-seronegative. Sequenced sample: PBMCs. The nucleotide sequence reads TGCGCCAGCAGCCGAGACAGGGGGCTGTCTGAAGCTTTCTTT. Its protein reads: CASSRDRGLSEAFF.